This TCR beta chain is from a study of cytomegalovirus exposure and HLA in healthy donors. Study-level results: In the analysis, some V segments, TRBV6-2 and TRBV6-3 included, were excluded as indistinguishable. Whilst most TCR sequences proved rare, a subset of public TCRs occurred across many donors. Later work showed greater clonal expansion in HLA-associated TCR beta chains than in equally common others. An analysis done earlier found most TCR beta V segments productive about 87% or about 30% of the time.

In regard to this clone: Its antigen remains unidentified.

60 Vbeta and 13 Jbeta primers were used in PCR. Method: immunoSEQ multiplex PCR; TCRdb's copy keeps in-frame clones and lacks some. Of over 150,000 clones detected, about 80% appear once; the ten largest clones hold 8.5% to 10%. Trimming removed 2 bases at V and 5 bases at J, with 13 bases between. This CDR3 has 15 residues. Germline-derived CDR1 and CDR2 are SNHLY and FYNNEI. This clonotype was sampled from a man in his late teens or twenties in good health and CMV-seropositive. Sequencing was carried out using PBMCs. V is TRBV2 and J is TRBJ1-3, with unresolved D. CDR3 region: CASSETAGVRNTIYF. CDR3 bases: TGTGCCAGCAGTGAAACGGCGGGAGTACGAAACACCATATATTTT.